These T cell receptor beta chains were read from a single sample in a study of shared T cell receptors in the human thymus. Method: immunoSEQ multiplex PCR; TCRdb's copy keeps in-frame clones and lacks some. Of hundreds of thousands of clones in the sample, over 75% were seen once. These data were likewise used in another study, on human thymus T cells.

The sequenced sample was thymocytes. These receptors were collected from a boy younger than two with a congenital heart defect. Each CDR3 is given without its conserved first and last residue.

>TRBJ2-3|13|TRBV18
ASSIPEGSTDTQY
>TRBJ2-7|13|TRBV11-2
ASSRLSSGPSEQY
>TRBJ2-1|13|TRBV6-6
ASSYGGQGAGEQF
>TRBJ1-1|16|TRBV7-2
ASSLVAGLEFEGTEAF
>TRBJ2-5|10|TRBV28
ASGDIQETQY
>TRBJ2-7|12|TRBV5-1
ASSAGTGAYEQY
>TRBJ2-6|16|TRBV9
ASSVEGRPASGANVLT
>TRBJ2-3|16|TRBV4-1
ASSQDEAREGRTDTQY
>TRBJ2-7|16|TRBV27
ASSSPLGLGGRAGEQY
>TRBJ2-1|9|TRBV20-1
SAHRGGEQF
>TRBJ2-3|15|TRBV5-1
ASSLGGGTDPRDTQY
>TRBJ2-7|15|TRBV7-9
ASSFGGQGANSYEQY
>TRBJ2-2|12|TRBV29-1
SAEGGTNPGELF
>TRBJ2-7|12|TRBV6-5
ASSRPGLTYEQY
>TRBJ2-7|12|TRBV28
ASREAGGSYEQY
>TRBJ2-1|13|TRBV5-4
ASRETGGAHNEQF
>TRBJ1-5|13|TRBV19
ASSIPLGEGQPQH
>TRBJ1-2|12|TRBV10-3
AIRRDRTRYGYT
>TRBJ2-3|14|TRBV5-1
ASSVRLAEYTDTQY
>TRBJ2-7|13|TRBV7-8
ASSLGWDRVGEQY
>TRBJ1-1|13|TRBV5-1
ASSYTGIEHSEAF
>TRBJ2-3|17|TRBV11-3
ASSLGAPSGREGRNTQY
>TRBJ1-5|15|TRBV6-1
ASSEWVDVPEGQPQH
>TRBJ2-5|14|TRBV27
ASRLYRAGRQETQY
>TRBJ1-5|13|TRBV27
ASSRQGPHNQPQH
>TRBJ1-2|13|TRBV14
ASSQKPGTGYGYT
>TRBJ1-4|14|TRBV2
ASRTRGLRYGEKLF
>TRBJ2-7|13|TRBV30
AWSRNDPMEREQY
>TRBJ1-4|16|TRBV18
ASSPPEAGFPANEKLF
>TRBJ2-3|15|TRBV25-1
ASSESREGLATDTQY
>TRBJ2-2|18|TRBV10-1
ASSESGSSENIANTGELF
>TRBJ2-7|11|TRBV6-1
ASSLLGPYEQY
>TRBJ2-1|15|TRBV2
ASSEEGLVYGGNEQF
>TRBJ2-3|15|TRBV4-1
ASSQDRPPAGRNTQY
>TRBJ2-3|14|TRBV4-2
ASSKLAGGPTDTQY
>TRBJ2-1|12|TRBV11-2
ASSARDRPNEQF
>TRBJ2-7|14|TRBV11-1
ASSLAGDSLSYEQY
>TRBJ2-7|12|TRBV11-3
ASSIQGCSYEQY
>TRBJ1-3|12|TRBV5-1
ASSLEPGTDTIY
>TRBJ2-7|13|TRBV5-6
ASSRRGPTSYEQY
>TRBJ2-6|11|TRBV7-3
ASSSPGANVLT
>TRBJ2-3|14|TRBV18
ASSPGLAGETDTQY
>TRBJ2-3|9|TRBV28
ASFRGDTQY
>TRBJ2-7|15|TRBV6-4
ASSGRLSSGRGVEQY
>TRBJ1-1|15|TRBV9
ASSVGQGVVMNTEAF
>TRBJ2-2|14|TRBV19
ASSNGLAGVSGELF
>TRBJ1-1|11|TRBV6-4
ASREGENTEAF
>TRBJ2-7|13|TRBV7-2
ASSLGLAGGYEQY
>TRBJ1-1|10|TRBV27
ASSPTGPEAF
>TRBJ2-7|10|TRBV28
ASSLEVDEQY
>TRBJ2-7|13|TRBV27
ASSFWREGRHEQY